Sequencing of this TCR beta chain was carried out in a study of human T cells and chemical hapten exposure. Study-wide results and caveats: Counts of TCRs above 1 in 1000 frequency stayed unchanged with DPC sensitization.

This clonotype has just a few counts. The antigen is undetermined. The CDR3 totals 18 residues. The junction had 10 bases not matched to a gene; V was cut back by 5 bases and J by 0 bases. Per the germline V gene, CDR1 is SGHVS and CDR2 is FQNEAQ. Individual cDNA molecules received unique molecular identifiers in the library. TCRdb fed the RACE reads into MiXCR, producing one record per CDR3 protein. The profile shows approximately 260,000 distinct CDR3 sequences, roughly 7.7% of them singletons. Time point here: pre-sensitization, week 0. Treatment of the sample: therapeutic diphenylcyclopropenone sensitization with weekly scalp DPC.

The input for sequencing was whole blood, taken in connection with sensitization to the hapten diphenylcyclopropenone (DPC). The chain joins TRBV7-8 to TRBJ1-6, with 7 bases identical to TRBD1. This TCR was sampled from a man aged 18-30 years with alopecia areata. Some clones in this sample may be carry-over from other donors' samples. The CDR3 bases are TGTGCCAGCAGCGCCCTGCCAGGGGGGAGCTCCTATAATTCACCCCTCCACTTT. Amino acid sequence: CASSALPGGSSYNSPLHF.